The entry that follows covers one TCR beta chain sequence. This specimen belongs to a study of blood T cell repertoires in COVID-19. Measured with immunoSEQ multiplex PCR; TCRdb has only the in-frame clones, and not every one. The sample includes under 40,000 clones, 75% to 90% of them seen just once. Trimming took 2 bases from V and 2 from J, leaving 12 bases between them. Germline-derived CDR1 and CDR2 are LGHDT and YNNKEL (reference sequence). This CDR3 has 15 residues. The sequencing sample was made of peripheral blood. The chain combines TRBV3-1 (or the pseudogene TRBV3-2) with TRBJ1-1; no firm D call. This sequence was found in a middle-aged man with active or convalescent COVID-19. The CDR3 bases are TGTGCCAGCAGCCAATCCCATACGCGAAACACTGAAGCTTTCTTT. Amino acid sequence: CASSQSHTRNTEAFF.